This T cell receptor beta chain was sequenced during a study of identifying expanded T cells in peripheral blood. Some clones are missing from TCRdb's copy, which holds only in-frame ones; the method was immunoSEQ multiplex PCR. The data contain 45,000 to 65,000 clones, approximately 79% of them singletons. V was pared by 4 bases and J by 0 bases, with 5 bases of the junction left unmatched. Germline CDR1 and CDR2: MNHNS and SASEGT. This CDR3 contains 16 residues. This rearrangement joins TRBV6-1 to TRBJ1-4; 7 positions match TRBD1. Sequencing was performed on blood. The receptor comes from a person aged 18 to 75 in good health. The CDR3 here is CASSGIGTATNEKLFF. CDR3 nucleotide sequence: TGTGCCAGCAGTGGTATAGGGACAGCAACTAATGAAAAACTGTTTTTT.